These 20 T cell receptor beta chains were sequenced from one sample in a study of beta chain features in type 1 diabetes. Since all of the isolated RNA was reverse transcribed, expressed TCRB transcripts were what got sequenced. Sequenced by immunoSEQ multiplex PCR; TCRdb stores in-frame clones only, minus some. This table holds around 430,000 clones, around 28% found once. The sample comprised naive CD4+ T cells from blood. The receptor source for this set is a man in his late teens or twenties in good health.

This clone was detected only once. The genes are TRBV7-3 and TRBJ2-1, with TRBD1 identical over 8 bases. This CDR3 contains 14 residues. CDR1 SGHTA and CDR2 FQGTGA come from the germline V gene. J was trimmed by 6 bases and V by 5 bases; bases with no gene match: 6. The CDR3 DNA follows: TGTGCCAGCAGCCCGGACAGGGTGGTCAATGAGCAGTTCTTC. Translation: CASSPDRVVNEQFF. Complete variable domain (other parts from reference TRBV7-3 and TRBJ2-1): GAGVSQTPSNKVTEKGKYVELRCDPISGHTALYWYRQSLGQGPEFLIYFQGTGAADDSGLPNDRFFAVRPEGSVSTLKIQRTERGDSAVYLCASSPDRVVNEQFFGPGTRLTVL.

In its sample, this clone was seen a few times. The chain combines TRBV30 with TRBJ1-5; 10 nucleotides align to TRBD1. The CDR3 sequence is 13 residues long. Germline V lookup: CDR1 GTSNPN, CDR2 SVGIG (reference sequence). Trimming cost V 5 bases and J 5 bases; bases outside gene matches: 3. The CDR3 sequence: CAWAGTGDQPQHF. CDR3 in DNA: TGTGCCTGGGCAGGGACAGGGGATCAGCCCCAGCATTTT.

In its sample, this clone was seen a few times. The V and J genes are TRBV10-3 and TRBJ2-3; 12 bases map to TRBD2. J gave up 4 bases and V 4 bases, and 6 bases lay outside the gene matches. Per germline, CDR1 ENHRY and CDR2 SYGVKD. CDR3 length equals 16 residues. The CDR3 is CAISGTSGTIADTQYF. CDR3 bases: TGTGCCATCAGTGGGACTAGCGGGACAATTGCAGATACGCAGTATTTT.

Here the CDR3 reads CASSLAGVTGELFF. For the CDR3, the DNA is TGTGCCAGCAGCCTCGCAGGGGTCACCGGGGAGCTGTTTTTT. The chain links TRBV7-6 to TRBJ2-2, with D maybe TRBD1 (6 bases). With 5 bases removed from V and 4 bases from J, the gap between germline ends came to 11 bases. Germline CDR1 is SGHVS and CDR2 is FNYEAQ. The CDR3 length is 14 residues.

This clone has just a few counts. The chain employs TRBV27 and TRBJ2-7, with D unclear. The CDR3 runs 13 residues. V lost 1 base, J lost 0 bases, and 4 bases lay in between. Germline CDR1 reads MNHEY; CDR2 reads SMNVEV (reference sequence). The CDR3 DNA reads as TGTGCCAGCAGTTTATACGTCTCCTACGAGCAGTACTTC. Translating gives CASSLYVSYEQYF.

The V gene is TRBV10-3, the J gene TRBJ2-2; 7 nucleotides align to TRBD1. Germline V CDR1 and CDR2: ENHRY, SYGVKD. The trim removed 6 bases at V and 2 bases at J, leaving 3 bases unmatched. The CDR3 has 14 amino acids. The CDR3 DNA follows: TGTGCCATCAGAGGACAGGAAAACACCGGGGAGCTGTTTTTT. Its protein is CAIRGQENTGELFF.

This clone was detected a few times. The chain combines TRBV5-1 with TRBJ2-1; no reliable D call. Germline CDR1 is SGHRS and CDR2 is YFSETQ. This CDR3 has 14 residues. V was pared by 3 bases and J by 6 bases, with 13 bases between. CDR3 amino acids: CASSSPGIPNEQFF. As DNA, the CDR3 is TGCGCCAGCAGCTCCCCCGGAATTCCCAATGAGCAGTTCTTC. Filled out from reference TRBV5-1 and TRBJ2-1, the complete variable domain reads KAGVTQTPRYLIKTRGQQVTLSCSPISGHRSVSWYQQTPGQGLQFLFEYFSETQRNKGNFPGRFSGRQFSNSRSEMNVSTLELGDSALYLCASSSPGIPNEQFFGPGTRLTVL.

This clone was counted a few times. The chain combines TRBV29-1 with TRBJ2-2; D is ambiguous. This CDR3 has 13 residues. Germline loops: CDR1 SQVTM, CDR2 ANQGSEA. Trimming removed 7 bases at V and 0 bases at J, with 9 bases between. Here the CDR3 reads CSANSPNTGELFF. CDR3 sequence (DNA): TGCAGCGCCAACAGCCCGAACACCGGGGAGCTGTTTTTT.

The V call is TRBV10-3, the J call TRBJ2-3, with D hard to call. Per germline, CDR1 ENHRY and CDR2 SYGVKD. V was trimmed by 1 base and J by 7 bases, leaving 6 bases between them. The CDR3 contains 12 residues. The CDR3 loop is CAISELVNTQYF. CDR3 in DNA: TGTGCCATCAGTGAGTTAGTAAATACGCAGTATTTT.

This rearrangement joins TRBV21-1 to TRBJ2-5; the listed D gene, TRBD1, was not tested against the DNA. TRBV21-1 is a known pseudogene. The CDR3 totals 15 residues. DNA of the CDR3: TGTGCCAGCAATCCCACGGACATAGGGCGCGAGACCCAGTACTTC. It translates to CASNPTDIGRETQYF.

This chain connects TRBV4-3 to TRBJ2-1; D is unclear. Germline V gene lookup returns CDR1 LGHNA and CDR2 YSLEER. This CDR3 is 13 amino acids long. The V and J ends lost 6 bases and 3 bases respectively, with 9 bases between them. CDR3: CASRQHSYNEQFF. For the CDR3, the DNA is TGCGCCAGCAGACAACATAGCTACAATGAGCAGTTCTTC.

The chain joins TRBV11-2 to TRBJ2-7, with TRBD2 identical over 14 bases. The CDR3 is 16 amino acids. With 5 bases clipped from V and 4 bases from J, the junction kept 7 bases outside the gene matches. Germline-derived CDR1 and CDR2 are SGHAT and FQNNGV. CDR3 protein: CASSGTGTSGGYEQYF. CDR3 nucleotides: TGTGCCAGCAGCGGTACCGGGACTAGCGGGGGTTACGAGCAGTACTTC.

The chain has TRBV19 and TRBJ2-7; TRBD1 is a possible D gene (6 bases). The V gene's germline CDR1 is LNHDA and CDR2 SQIVND (reference sequence). The ends were cut back, 3 bases at V and 3 bases at J, with 15 bases in the middle. The CDR3 is 15 amino acids. The CDR3 sequence: CASSISPGAHYEQYF. The CDR3 nucleotides are TGTGCCAGTAGTATTTCGCCAGGGGCACACTACGAGCAGTACTTC.

The CDR3 region is CASSPRLDPYNEQFF. CDR3 nucleotide sequence: TGTGCCAGCAGTCCGAGACTAGATCCCTACAATGAGCAGTTCTTC. The rearrangement joins TRBV7-3 to TRBJ2-1; the D gene is possibly TRBD2 (6 bases). Germline V gene lookup returns CDR1 SGHTA and CDR2 FQGTGA. The CDR3 sequence is 15 residues long. Trimming shortened V by 6 bases and J by 2 bases, and 14 bases separated the two germline ends.

This clone was seen more than once but under ten times. Other DNA sequences in this sample translate to the same CDR3. V usage is TRBV20-1 and J usage is TRBJ2-7, with 7 bases that match TRBD1. CDR3 length: 11 amino acids. Losses at the gene ends were 6 bases for V and 4 bases for J; bases not matched to a gene: 3. CDR1 is DFQATT, CDR2 SNEGSKA, per germline (reference sequence). The DNA of the CDR3 is TGCAGTGCACTACAGGGGTACGAGCAGTACTTC. Its protein is CSALQGYEQYF.

In this sample, this clone turned up a few times. The gene calls are TRBV2 and TRBJ1-2; 9 bases match TRBD1. Germline assignment: CDR1 SNHLY and CDR2 FYNNEI. The CDR3 loop spans 13 amino acids. The V gene end was trimmed by 4 bases and the J gene end by 8 bases; junction bases not matched to a gene: 5. The CDR3 loop reads CASSGDRAGGYTF. CDR3 bases: TGTGCCAGCAGTGGGGACAGGGCAGGCGGCTACACCTTC.

The chain uses TRBV5-8 and TRBJ2-1; 7 bases agree with TRBD2. Losses at the gene ends were 0 bases for V and 3 bases for J; bases not matched to a gene: 3. The germline gives CDR1 SGHTS, CDR2 YDEGEE. The CDR3 length is 15 residues. The CDR3 is CASSLVLANYNEQFF. CDR3 sequence (DNA): TGTGCCAGCAGCTTGGTACTAGCGAACTACAATGAGCAGTTCTTC.

The V and J genes are TRBV7-2 and TRBJ2-3; TRBD1 matches 8 bases. With 3 bases clipped from V and 4 bases from J, the junction kept 9 bases outside the gene matches. This CDR3 is built from 16 residues. From germline, CDR1 is SGHTA and CDR2 FQGNSA. For the CDR3, the DNA is TGTGCCAGCAGCTTGGCAGGGGGCGCAATGGCAGATACGCAGTATTTT. Amino acids: CASSLAGGAMADTQYF.

The chain recombines TRBV20-1 with TRBJ1-4; tentative D call: TRBD1 (6 bases). CDR1 is DFQATT and CDR2 is SNEGSKA in the germline V gene (reference sequence). The CDR3 sequence is 11 residues long. The CDR3 DNA is TGCAGCGGACAGACTAATGAAAAACTGTTTTTT. It specifies CSGQTNEKLFF.

The V gene is TRBV15, the J gene TRBJ1-2; D not certain. The CDR3 spans 13 residues. The V end was cut by 5 bases, the J end by 7 bases, with 14 bases between. Germline CDR1 reads LNHNV; CDR2 reads YYDKDF (reference sequence). The CDR3 nucleotides are TGTGCCACCAGCTCCCGTTTGACGGGTGGCTACACCTTC. Translation: CATSSRLTGGYTF.